Sequencing of this TCR beta chain was carried out in a study of response to subunit inactivated influenza vaccine. Study results and limitations: Authors suggested few new T cells are recruited by each seasonal influenza vaccination.

Concerning this clonotype: Its antigen is not known.

The V and J ends lost 1 base and 1 base respectively, with 9 bases between them. Germline CDR1 reads SGHRS; CDR2 reads YFSETQ. CDR3 length: 14 residues. TCRdb independently ran MiXCR on the RT-PCR reads; one entry per CDR3 protein. The table lists around 520,000 distinct CDR3 sequences, about 25% of them singletons. The clonotype was recovered from a man aged 50 to 59 who received an inactivated influenza vaccine. Source: CD4+ T cells sorted from PBMCs, taken more than 4 days after vaccination. The V gene is TRBV5-1, the J gene TRBJ2-7, with D possibly matching TRBD2 (5 bases). In DNA, the CDR3 is TGCGCCAGCAGCTTGCGTCGGGGTTCCTACGAGCAGTACTTC. Its protein is CASSLRRGSYEQYF.